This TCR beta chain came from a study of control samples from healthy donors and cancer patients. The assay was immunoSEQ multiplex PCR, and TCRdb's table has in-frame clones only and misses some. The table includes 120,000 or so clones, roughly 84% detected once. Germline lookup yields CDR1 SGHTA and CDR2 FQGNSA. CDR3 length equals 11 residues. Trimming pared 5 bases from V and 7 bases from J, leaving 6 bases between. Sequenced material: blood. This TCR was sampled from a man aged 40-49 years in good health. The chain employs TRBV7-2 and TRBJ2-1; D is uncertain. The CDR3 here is CASSPRNEQFF. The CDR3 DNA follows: TGTGCCAGCAGCCCCCGGAATGAGCAGTTCTTC.